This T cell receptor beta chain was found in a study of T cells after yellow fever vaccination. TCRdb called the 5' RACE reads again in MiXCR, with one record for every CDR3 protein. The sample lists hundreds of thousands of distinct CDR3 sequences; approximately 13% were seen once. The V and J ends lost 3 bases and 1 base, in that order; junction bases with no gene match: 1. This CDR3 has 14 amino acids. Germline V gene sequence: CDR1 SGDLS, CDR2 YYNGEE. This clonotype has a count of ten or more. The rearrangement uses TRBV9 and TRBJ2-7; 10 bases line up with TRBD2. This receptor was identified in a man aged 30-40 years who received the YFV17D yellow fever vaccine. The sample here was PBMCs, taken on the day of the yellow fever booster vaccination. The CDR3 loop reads CASSGTSGSYEQYF. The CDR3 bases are TGTGCCAGCAGCGGGACTAGCGGATCCTACGAGCAGTACTTC.